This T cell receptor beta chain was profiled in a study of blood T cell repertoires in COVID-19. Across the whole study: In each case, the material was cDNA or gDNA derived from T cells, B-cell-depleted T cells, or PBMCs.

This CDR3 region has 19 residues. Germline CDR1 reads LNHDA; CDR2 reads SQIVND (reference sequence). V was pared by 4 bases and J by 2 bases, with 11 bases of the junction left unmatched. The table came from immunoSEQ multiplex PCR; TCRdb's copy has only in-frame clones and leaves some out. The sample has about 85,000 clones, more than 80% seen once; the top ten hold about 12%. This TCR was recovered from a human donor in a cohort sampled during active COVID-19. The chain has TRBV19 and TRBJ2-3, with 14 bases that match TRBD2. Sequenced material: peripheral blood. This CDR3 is CASSKGLAGGVFVTDTQYF. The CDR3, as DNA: TGTGCCAGTAGTAAAGGACTAGCGGGGGGAGTTTTCGTCACAGATACGCAGTATTTT.